A selection of T cell receptor beta chains follows, all from one sample in a study of long-term antiretroviral therapy in people with HIV. The table came from immunoSEQ multiplex PCR; TCRdb's copy has only in-frame clones and leaves some out. The table lists some 18,000 clones, 87% of them singletons, with about 4% in the top ten. Sequences were derived from unsorted PBMCs, sampled 2.1 years after starting antiretroviral therapy. These receptors all come from a man younger than 35 with HIV. The CDR3 runs from the conserved cysteine through the conserved F or W. A D gene is named only where the DNA matches it firmly. Only part of the rows carry a size: once, few, many, or a class if the clone is expanded.

v_call,d_call,j_call,clone_size,cdr3_aa,cdr3_nt
TRBV7-9,NA,TRBJ1-2,NA,CASSLQGSDYGYTF,TGTGCCAGCAGCTTACAGGGGAGCGACTATGGCTACACCTTC
TRBV19,NA,TRBJ2-7,NA,CASSIDRDGYEQYF,TGTGCCAGTAGTATAGATCGGGACGGCTACGAGCAGTACTTC
TRBV2,TRBD2,TRBJ2-7,NA,CASSGFPGLADYEQYF,TGTGCCAGCAGTGGTTTCCCGGGACTAGCGGACTACGAGCAGTACTTC
TRBV28,NA,TRBJ1-4,NA,CASSTDGSNEKLFF,TGTGCCAGCAGTACCGACGGGAGCAATGAAAAACTGTTTTTT
TRBV6-1,TRBD1,TRBJ1-1,once,CASREGQEYTEAFF,TGTGCCAGCAGGGAGGGACAGGAGTACACTGAAGCTTTCTTT
TRBV29-1,NA,TRBJ1-5,few,CSTSAGDGAQHF,TGCAGTACAAGTGCGGGGGACGGGGCCCAGCATTTT
TRBV7-6,NA,TRBJ1-2,once,CASSLVPRAMDGYTF,TGTGCCAGCAGCTTAGTCCCCAGGGCGATGGATGGCTACACCTTC
TRBV6-1,NA,TRBJ2-7,once,CASSPPPLLGREQYF,TGTGCCAGCAGTCCCCCTCCCCTCCTAGGTAGGGAGCAGTACTTC
TRBV7-6,NA,TRBJ2-6,NA,CASSFMGSSGANVLTF,TGTGCCAGCAGCTTTATGGGGTCCTCTGGGGCCAACGTCCTGACTTTC
TRBV2,NA,TRBJ1-5,once,CASEREGNQPQHF,TGTGCCAGCGAACGAGAGGGTAATCAGCCCCAGCATTTT
TRBV9,NA,TRBJ2-7,NA,CASSVGWSAVSYEQYF,TGTGCCAGCAGCGTAGGATGGAGCGCTGTCTCCTACGAGCAGTACTTC
TRBV5-8,NA,TRBJ1-1,NA,CASSRREMAEAFF,TGTGCCAGCAGCCGCAGGGAGATGGCTGAAGCTTTCTTT
TRBV7-9,TRBD2,TRBJ2-2,NA,CASSYPRLAGGNTGELFF,TGTGCCAGCAGCTATCCGAGACTAGCGGGAGGGAACACCGGGGAGCTGTTTTTT
TRBV30,TRBD1,TRBJ2-7,once,CAWGLRQGSEQYF,TGTGCCTGGGGACTCCGACAGGGCAGCGAGCAGTACTTC
TRBV4-2,NA,TRBJ1-1,NA,CASSQDMRNTEAFF,TGTGCCAGCAGCCAAGACATGAGAAACACTGAAGCTTTCTTT